Shown below are 17 T cell receptor beta chains from a single sample sequenced in a study of T cell clonality in common variable immunodeficiency. Assay: immunoSEQ multiplex PCR; the TCRdb copy retains only in-frame clones and omits some. In total the sample includes fewer than 75,000 clones, none of them seen once. The sequencing sample was made of peripheral blood mononuclear cells. The receptors originated from a person aged 18 to 75 in good health.

This clone was seen at least ten times. Coverage ceases 3 residues before the CDR3 finishes, and the germline J gene fills in the end. The chain has TRBV10-3 and TRBJ2-4, with a possible D match to TRBD1 (6 bases). Germline-derived CDR1 and CDR2 are ENHRY and SYGVKD. The CDR3 spans 12 residues. Between the trimmed V and J ends, which lost 6 bases and 8 bases, there was a span of 11 bases. CDR3: CAIRGDTDIQYF. The sequenced CDR3 bases are TGTGCCATCAGGGGGGACACTGACATT.

This clone was counted at least ten times. The read finishes 3 residues shy of the CDR3 end, and the germline J gene is used to complete it. The chain has TRBV7-3 and TRBJ1-5, with TRBD1 matching 7 bases. The CDR3 length is 17 residues. CDR1 and CDR2 from the germline V gene are SGHTA and FQGTGA. The V gene end was trimmed by 1 base and the J gene end by 1 base; junction bases not matched to a gene: 7. CDR3 sequence reads: CASSLNEGAGSNQPQHF. The CDR3 bases that were read are TGTGCCAGCAGCTTAAATGAGGGGGCCGGAAGCAATCAGCCC.

In its sample, this clone was seen many times. From the germline J gene comes the end of the CDR3, since the read stops 3 residues before it. This chain links TRBV10-3 with TRBJ2-3, with 12 bases matching TRBD2. Germline V gives CDR1 ENHRY, CDR2 SYGVKD. V shed 2 bases and J 4 bases; nucleotides not matched to a gene: 7. There are 17 residues in the CDR3. This CDR3 is CAISEESGLAGPDTQYF. The sequenced CDR3 bases are TGTGCCATCAGTGAGGAATCTGGACTAGCGGGACCAGATACG.

Ten or more counts support this clone. The read finishes 3 residues shy of the CDR3 end, and the germline J gene is used to complete it. The chain carries TRBV3-1 (or the pseudogene TRBV3-2) and TRBJ2-1; weak D call: TRBD2 (5 bases). The length of the CDR3 is 15 residues. Per germline, CDR1 LGHDT and CDR2 YNNKEL (reference sequence). Trimming shortened V by 4 bases and J by 0 bases, and 10 bases separated the two germline ends. The CDR3 is CASSPSGSSYNEQFF. CDR3 DNA (partial): TGTGCCAGCAGCCCGAGCGGAAGCTCCTACAATGAG.

This clone came up many times. The read terminates 3 residues ahead of where the CDR3 ends, so the germline J gene completes it. The chain is built from TRBV11-3 and TRBJ2-2; unclear D gene. The V end lost 2 bases, the J end lost 7 bases, and 5 bases lay between the germline ends. This CDR3 has 12 amino acids. The germline CDR1 and CDR2 sequences are SGHNT and YENEEA. The covered CDR3 bases are TGTGCCAGCAGCTTAAGGTTCGGGGAG. Its protein product is CASSLRFGE. Given in full, the CDR3 is CASSLRFGELFF.

The table lists this clone with many counts. The sequence runs out 3 residues before the end of the CDR3; the remainder is reconstructed from the germline J gene. The V gene is TRBV2, the J gene TRBJ2-1; possibly TRBD1 for D (5 bases). V shed 8 bases and J shed 0 bases, with 17 bases lying between them. Germline V gives CDR1 SNHLY, CDR2 FYNNEI. The CDR3 is 16 residues long. The part of the CDR3 DNA that was read is TGTGCCAGCTCCCAAGGGGTTGCAGGCTCCTACAATGAG. Amino acid sequence: CASSQGVAGSYNE. The full CDR3 protein is CASSQGVAGSYNEQFF.

Many counts were recorded for this clone. This CDR3 reads CSAREAAYEQYF. The CDR3 bases that were read are TGCAGTGCTAGAGAGGCAGCCTACGAG. The chain carries TRBV20-1 and TRBJ2-7; no clear D. The read ends 3 residues shy of where the CDR3 ends; the end is completed using the germline J gene. There are 12 residues in the CDR3. Trimming took off 0 bases at V and 2 bases at J, with 5 bases between the two ends. CDR1 is DFQATT and CDR2 is SNEGSKA in the germline V gene (reference sequence).

This clone was counted many times. The read finishes 3 residues shy of the CDR3 end, and the germline J gene is used to complete it. V and J are TRBV18 and TRBJ1-5, with D unresolved. Trimming pared 0 bases from V and 1 base from J, leaving 7 bases between. The germline V gene encodes CDR1 KGHSH and CDR2 LQKENI. The length of the CDR3 is 15 residues. The covered CDR3 bases are TGTGCCAGCTCACCACCAGGGCTAAGCAATCAGCCC. It yields the protein CASSPPGLSNQP. The whole CDR3 region reads CASSPPGLSNQPQHF.

This clone appeared many times. The read ends 3 residues shy of where the CDR3 ends; the end is completed using the germline J gene. The V and J genes are TRBV3-1 (or the pseudogene TRBV3-2) and TRBJ2-5, with 8 bases aligning to TRBD2. This CDR3 has 16 residues. The trim removed 6 bases at V and 4 bases at J, leaving 13 bases unmatched. Germline CDR1 LGHDT, CDR2 YNNKEL (reference sequence). Incomplete CDR3 DNA: TGTGCCAGCAGGACGAGCGGGAGTCAAGGTGGAGAGACC. This codes for CASRTSGSQGGET. The entire CDR3 reads CASRTSGSQGGETQYF.

This clone has ten or more counts. With the read ending 3 residues before the CDR3 end, the germline J gene is used to fill in that end. The chain uses TRBV7-2 and TRBJ1-2; TRBD1 is a possible D gene (5 bases). The V end lost 6 bases, the J end lost 3 bases, and 17 bases lay between the germline ends. The CDR3 totals 15 residues. CDR1 and CDR2 from the germline V gene are SGHTA and FQGNSA. The part of the CDR3 DNA that was read is TGTGCCAGCAGTCCCCCTGCAGGGTTATACTATGGC. This translates into CASSPPAGLYYG. The complete CDR3 reads CASSPPAGLYYGYTF.

This clone was detected ten times or more. The CDR3 is cut off 3 residues early in the read; its end comes from the germline J gene. The genes are TRBV4-2 and TRBJ2-1, with a weak D call TRBD1 (6 bases). The CDR3 extends over 17 amino acids. Germline-derived CDR1 and CDR2 are LGHNA and YNFKEQ. Trimming removed 2 bases at V and 0 bases at J, with 14 bases between. The CDR3 DNA, read in part, is TGTGCCAGCAGCCAAATGACAGGCGCCAGCTCCTACAATGAG. It is translated as CASSQMTGASSYNE. The whole CDR3 reads CASSQMTGASSYNEQFF.

This clone was detected ten times or more. The sequence runs out 3 residues before the end of the CDR3; the remainder is reconstructed from the germline J gene. V usage is TRBV6-2 or TRBV6-3 and J usage is TRBJ2-1; 10 nucleotides align to TRBD2. V trimming: 5 bases; J trimming: 5 bases; junction bases outside the gene matches: 12. The CDR3 sequence is 17 residues long. Germline V CDR1 and CDR2: MNHEY, SVGEGT. The covered CDR3 bases are TGTGCCAGCAGTAATAGTAGCGGGAGGTCCGTCCACAATGAG. Its translation: CASSNSSGRSVHNE. The complete CDR3 protein is CASSNSSGRSVHNEQFF.

This clone was seen many times. The read comes to an end 3 residues before the CDR3 does, leaving the germline J gene to fill in the end. The chain joins TRBV2 to TRBJ2-2, with D tentatively TRBD2 (6 bases). Germline V gene data show CDR1 as SNHLY and CDR2 as FYNNEI. V lost 8 bases and J 4 bases, leaving 8 bases between the germline ends. This CDR3 has 12 residues. CDR3 DNA, as far as it was read: TGTGCCAGCTTAGCGGTCACCGGGGAG. Residues: CASLAVTGE. The complete CDR3 reads CASLAVTGELFF.

In this sample, this clone turned up many times. The observed sequence ends 3 residues before the CDR3 terminus, with the missing tail filled in from the germline J gene. This chain joins TRBV4-1 and TRBJ2-2; 9 bases align to TRBD2. With V trimmed by 5 bases and J by 4 bases, 11 bases remained unmatched. This CDR3 is built from 17 residues. Germline V gene lookup returns CDR1 MGHRA and CDR2 YSYEKL. Partial CDR3 DNA: TGCGCCAGCAGCAAAAGGGTAGCGGGGGACTCCACCGGGGAG. Translated, it gives CASSKRVAGDSTGE. The full CDR3 reads CASSKRVAGDSTGELFF.

This clone showed up many times. The read ends 3 residues early relative to the CDR3; the germline J gene fills the gap. This rearrangement joins TRBV28 to TRBJ2-7; TRBD1 aligns across 8 bases. CDR3 size: 15 residues. Germline V gene data show CDR1 as MDHEN and CDR2 as SYDVKM. With V trimmed by 6 bases and J by 3 bases, 10 bases remained unmatched. This CDR3 reads CASSPPGTGNYEQYF. CDR3 bases read: TGTGCCAGCAGCCCACCCGGGACAGGAAACTACGAG.

This clone has a count of ten or more. The read terminates 3 residues ahead of where the CDR3 ends, so the germline J gene completes it. This chain connects TRBV2 to TRBJ2-4; perhaps TRBD1 as D (6 bases). CDR1 is SNHLY, CDR2 FYNNEI, per germline. The V gene lost 6 bases and the J gene lost 1 base, with 10 bases spanning the gap. The CDR3 runs to 14 residues. CDR3 DNA (partial): TGTGCCAGCAGCGTAGGACAGGCCAAAAACATT. Translating gives CASSVGQAKNI. The full CDR3 protein reads CASSVGQAKNIQYF.

This clone appeared many times. Coverage ceases 3 residues before the CDR3 finishes, and the germline J gene fills in the end. The chain links TRBV19 to TRBJ1-1; 10 bases are a match to TRBD1. The germline V gene has CDR1 LNHDA and CDR2 SQIVND (reference sequence). The CDR3 has 13 residues. The DNA read from the CDR3 is TGTGCCAGTAGTATTCGACAGGGGGCGGAA. It codes for CASSIRQGAE. In full, the CDR3 reads CASSIRQGAEAFF.